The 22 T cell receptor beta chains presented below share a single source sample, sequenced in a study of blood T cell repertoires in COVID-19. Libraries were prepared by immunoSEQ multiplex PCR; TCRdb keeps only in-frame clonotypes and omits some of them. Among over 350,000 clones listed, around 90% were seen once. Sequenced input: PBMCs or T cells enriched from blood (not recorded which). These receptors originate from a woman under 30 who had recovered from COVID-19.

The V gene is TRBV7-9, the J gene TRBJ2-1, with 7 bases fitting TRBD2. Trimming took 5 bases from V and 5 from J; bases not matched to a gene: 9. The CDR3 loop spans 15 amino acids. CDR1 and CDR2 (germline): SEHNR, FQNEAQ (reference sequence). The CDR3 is CASSPTRGIHNEQFF. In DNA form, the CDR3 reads TGTGCCAGCAGCCCCACGCGGGGGATCCACAATGAGCAGTTCTTC.

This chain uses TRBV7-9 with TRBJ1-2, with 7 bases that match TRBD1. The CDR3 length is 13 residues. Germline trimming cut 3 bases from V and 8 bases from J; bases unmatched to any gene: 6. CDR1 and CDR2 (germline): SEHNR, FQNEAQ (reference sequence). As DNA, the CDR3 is TGTGCCAGCAGCTTCGGACAGGAGGACGGCTACACCTTC. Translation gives CASSFGQEDGYTF.

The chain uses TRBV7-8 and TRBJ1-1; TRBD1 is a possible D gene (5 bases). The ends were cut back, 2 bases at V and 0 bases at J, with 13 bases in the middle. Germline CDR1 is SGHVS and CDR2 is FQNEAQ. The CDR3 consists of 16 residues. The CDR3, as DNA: TGTGCCAGCAGCTTAAGCATACGGGGGTTGAACACTGAAGCTTTCTTT. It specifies CASSLSIRGLNTEAFF.

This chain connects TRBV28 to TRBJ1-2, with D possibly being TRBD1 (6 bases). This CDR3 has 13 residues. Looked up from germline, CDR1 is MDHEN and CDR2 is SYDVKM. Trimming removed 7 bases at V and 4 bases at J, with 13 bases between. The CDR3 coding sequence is TGTGCCAGCACCACCGACAGGTCCTATGGCTACACCTTC. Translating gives CASTTDRSYGYTF.

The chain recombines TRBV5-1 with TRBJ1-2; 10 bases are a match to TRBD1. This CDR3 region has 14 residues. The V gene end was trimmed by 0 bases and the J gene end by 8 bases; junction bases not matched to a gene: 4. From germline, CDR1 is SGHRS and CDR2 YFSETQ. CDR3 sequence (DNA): TGCGCCAGCAGCTTGGGACAGGGGGCTCAGGGCTACACCTTC. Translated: CASSLGQGAQGYTF.

For the CDR3, the DNA is TGTGCCAGCAGCTTAGTTGCCTACAGGGGAGTGGATGAAAAACTGTTTTTT. Translation: CASSLVAYRGVDEKLFF. V is TRBV11-2 and J is TRBJ1-4, with 7 bases that match TRBD1. Per the germline V gene, CDR1 is SGHAT and CDR2 is FQNNGV. CDR3 length: 17 residues. V trimming: 1 base; J trimming: 6 bases; junction bases outside the gene matches: 11.

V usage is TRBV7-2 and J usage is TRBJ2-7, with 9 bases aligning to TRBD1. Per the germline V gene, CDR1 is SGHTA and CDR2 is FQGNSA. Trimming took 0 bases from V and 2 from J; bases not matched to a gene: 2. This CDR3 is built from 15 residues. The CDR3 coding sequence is TGTGCCAGCAGCTTAGCAGGACAGGGGACCTACGAGCAGTACTTC. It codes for CASSLAGQGTYEQYF.

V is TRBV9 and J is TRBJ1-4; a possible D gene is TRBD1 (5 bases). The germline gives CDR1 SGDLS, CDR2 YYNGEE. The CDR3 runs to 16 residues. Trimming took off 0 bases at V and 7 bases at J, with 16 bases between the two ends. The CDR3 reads CASSVGVGGTVEKLFF. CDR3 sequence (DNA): TGTGCCAGCAGCGTAGGGGTGGGCGGGACGGTTGAAAAACTGTTTTTT.

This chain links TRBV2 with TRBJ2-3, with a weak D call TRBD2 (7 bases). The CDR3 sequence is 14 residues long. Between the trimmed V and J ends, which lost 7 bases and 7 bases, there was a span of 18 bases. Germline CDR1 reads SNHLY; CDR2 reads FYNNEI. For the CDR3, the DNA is TGTGCCAGCATTACGGGGGCCGGGGGGAATACGCAGTATTTT. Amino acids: CASITGAGGNTQYF.

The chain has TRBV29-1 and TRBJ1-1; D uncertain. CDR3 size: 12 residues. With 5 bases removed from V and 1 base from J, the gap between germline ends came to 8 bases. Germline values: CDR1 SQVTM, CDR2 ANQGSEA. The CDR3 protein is CSVKAGNTEAFF. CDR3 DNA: TGCAGCGTTAAGGCAGGGAACACTGAAGCTTTCTTT.

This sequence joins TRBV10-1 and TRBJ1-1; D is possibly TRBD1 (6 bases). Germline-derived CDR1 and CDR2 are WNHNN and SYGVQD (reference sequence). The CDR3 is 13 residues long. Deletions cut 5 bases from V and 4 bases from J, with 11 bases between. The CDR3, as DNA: TGCGCCAGCAGTAAGGGGGTTAGCACTGAAGCTTTCTTT. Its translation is CASSKGVSTEAFF.

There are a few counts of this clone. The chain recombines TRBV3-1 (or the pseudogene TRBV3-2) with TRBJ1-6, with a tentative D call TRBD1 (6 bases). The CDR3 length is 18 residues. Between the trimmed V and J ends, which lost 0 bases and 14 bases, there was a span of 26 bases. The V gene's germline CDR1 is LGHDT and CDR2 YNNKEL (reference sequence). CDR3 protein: CASSQDTITGSLIKSLHF. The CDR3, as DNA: TGTGCCAGCAGCCAAGACACAATAACAGGGTCCCTAATTAAATCCCTCCACTTT.

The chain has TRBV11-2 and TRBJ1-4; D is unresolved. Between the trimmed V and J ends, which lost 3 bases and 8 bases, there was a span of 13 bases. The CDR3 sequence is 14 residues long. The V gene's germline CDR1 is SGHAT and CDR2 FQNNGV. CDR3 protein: CASSLSLRGEKLFF. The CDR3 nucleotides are TGTGCCAGCAGCTTGAGTCTACGAGGCGAAAAACTGTTTTTT.

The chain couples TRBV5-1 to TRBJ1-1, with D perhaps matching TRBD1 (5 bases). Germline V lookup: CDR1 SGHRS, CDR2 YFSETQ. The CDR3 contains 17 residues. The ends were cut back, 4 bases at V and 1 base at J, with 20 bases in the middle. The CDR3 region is CASSLLSLRQTNTEAFF. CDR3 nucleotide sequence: TGCGCCAGCAGCCTCTTATCCCTTCGACAGACGAACACTGAAGCTTTCTTT.

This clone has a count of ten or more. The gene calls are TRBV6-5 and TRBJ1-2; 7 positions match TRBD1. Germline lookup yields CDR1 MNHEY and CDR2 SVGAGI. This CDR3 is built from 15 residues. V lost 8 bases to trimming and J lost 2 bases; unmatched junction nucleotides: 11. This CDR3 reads CASQIASGGNYGYTF. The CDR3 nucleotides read TGTGCCAGCCAGATCGCCTCAGGGGGAAACTATGGCTACACCTTC.

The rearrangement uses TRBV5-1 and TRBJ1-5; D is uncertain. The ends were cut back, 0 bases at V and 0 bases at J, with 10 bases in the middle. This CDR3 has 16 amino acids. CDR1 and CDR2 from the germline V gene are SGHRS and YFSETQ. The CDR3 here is CASSLVPGYSNQPQHF. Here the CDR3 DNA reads TGCGCCAGCAGCTTGGTCCCAGGCTATAGCAATCAGCCCCAGCATTTT.

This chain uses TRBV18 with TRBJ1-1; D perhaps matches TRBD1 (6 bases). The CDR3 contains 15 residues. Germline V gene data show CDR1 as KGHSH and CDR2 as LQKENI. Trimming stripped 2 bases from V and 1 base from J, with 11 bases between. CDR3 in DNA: TGTGCCAGCTCACCATATAACAGGGCGAACACTGAAGCTTTCTTT. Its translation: CASSPYNRANTEAFF.

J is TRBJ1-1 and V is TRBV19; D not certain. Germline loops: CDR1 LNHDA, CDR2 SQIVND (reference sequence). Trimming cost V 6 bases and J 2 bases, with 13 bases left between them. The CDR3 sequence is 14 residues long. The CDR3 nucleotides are TGTGCCAGTAGAAAGTTTGCGGGAAACACTGAAGCTTTCTTT. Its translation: CASRKFAGNTEAFF.

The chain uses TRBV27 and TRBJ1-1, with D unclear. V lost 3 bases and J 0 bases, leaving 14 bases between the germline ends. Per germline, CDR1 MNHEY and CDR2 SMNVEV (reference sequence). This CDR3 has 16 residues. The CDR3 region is CASSLAAVPMNTEAFF. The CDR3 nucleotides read TGTGCCAGCAGTTTGGCGGCGGTACCTATGAACACTGAAGCTTTCTTT.

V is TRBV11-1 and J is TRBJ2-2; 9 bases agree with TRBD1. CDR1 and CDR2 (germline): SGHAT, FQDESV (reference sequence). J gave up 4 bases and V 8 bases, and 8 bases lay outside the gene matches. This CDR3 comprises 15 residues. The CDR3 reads CASPGQGTGTGELFF. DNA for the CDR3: TGTGCCAGCCCGGGACAGGGTACGGGCACCGGGGAGCTGTTTTTT.

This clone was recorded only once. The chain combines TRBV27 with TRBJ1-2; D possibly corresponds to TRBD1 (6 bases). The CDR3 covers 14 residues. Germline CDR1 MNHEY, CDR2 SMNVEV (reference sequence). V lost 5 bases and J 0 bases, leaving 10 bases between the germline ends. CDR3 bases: TGTGCCAGCAGTCCCCGACAGGCTAACTATGGCTACACCTTC. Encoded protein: CASSPRQANYGYTF.

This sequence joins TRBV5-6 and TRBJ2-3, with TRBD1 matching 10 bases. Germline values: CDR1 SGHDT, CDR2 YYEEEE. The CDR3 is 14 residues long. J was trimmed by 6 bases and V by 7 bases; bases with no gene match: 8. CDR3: CASSRDRGSDTQYF. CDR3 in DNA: TGTGCCAGCTCACGGGACAGGGGTAGTGATACGCAGTATTTT. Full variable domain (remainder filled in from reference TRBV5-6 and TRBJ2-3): DAGVTQSPTHLIKTRGQQVTLRCSPKSGHDTVSWYQQALGQGPQFIFQYYEEEERQRGNFPDRFSGHQFPNYSSELNVNALLLGDSALYLCASSRDRGSDTQYFGPGTRLTVL.